This T cell receptor (beta chain) was recorded in a study of blood T cell repertoires in COVID-19. Clones were sequenced by immunoSEQ multiplex PCR, and TCRdb holds only the in-frame ones, with some missing. The sample carries about 230,000 clones, approximately 87% recorded once. The CDR3 extends over 16 amino acids. Deletions cut 2 bases from V and 0 bases from J, with 13 bases between. In germline, CDR1 is MNHNY, CDR2 SVGAGI (reference sequence). This chain joins TRBV6-6 and TRBJ2-5, with a possible D match to TRBD2 (5 bases). The clonotype comes from a woman in her forties or fifties in a cohort exposed to, infected with or recovered from COVID-19 (not recorded which). Sequenced sample: PBMCs or T cells enriched from blood (not recorded which). CDR3 nucleotides: TGTGCCAGCAGTTACCAAGGAGGAATATACCAAGAGACCCAGTACTTC. It translates to CASSYQGGIYQETQYF.